This record covers a single TCR beta chain. The germline CDR1 and CDR2 sequences are ENHRY and SYGVKD. Trimming took 6 bases from V and 6 from J, leaving 14 bases between them. The CDR3 contains 13 residues. The source of the sample is a study of shared clonotypes between healthy human individuals. A CD45RA+ naive subset and a CD45RA-negative memory subset were split from CD4+ cells. This was a deep-level run. TCRdb's copy holds only in-frame clones and misses some; the assay was immunoSEQ multiplex PCR. The sample yields roughly 2,500,000 clones, 80% to 95% seen once. The sequenced material came from naive CD4+ T cells from PBMCs. Regarding subset: CD45RA+ positively selected. The rearrangement uses TRBV10-3 and TRBJ1-2, with D possibly TRBD1 on 5 matching bases. The source is a man between 18 and 29 years old in good health. Some clones in this sample may be carry-over from other donors' samples. CDR3 sequence reads: CAIRGDSPDGYTF. As DNA, the CDR3 is TGTGCCATCAGGGGGGACTCTCCGGATGGCTACACCTTC.